Listed below are T cell receptor beta chains from one sample, sequenced in a study of graft-versus-host responses after intestinal transplantation. Using immunoSEQ multiplex PCR, the repertoire was profiled, and TCRdb retains in-frame clones only, with some absent. The sample yields approximately 70,000 clones, 80% to 90% seen once. Their recognized antigens are unknown. This specimen was unstimulated CD8+ T cells sorted from spleen or lymph node cells, taken before intestinal transplant. The origin of the receptors is a human donor who received an intestinal transplant. The CDR3 runs from the conserved cysteine through the conserved F or W. D genes are given only for firm matches. Expanded clones get a size class; other rows say once, few or many, or leave the size out.

clone size,J gene,D gene,V gene,CDR3 DNA,CDR3 protein
-,TRBJ1-5,-,TRBV19,TGTGCCAGTAGCTCGGGACTGGGAGATCAGCCCCAGCATTTT,CASSSGLGDQPQHF
-,TRBJ2-2,-,TRBV5-6,TGTGCCAGCAGCTTGATGTCGCGGACAGAGAACACCGGGGAGCTGTTTTTT,CASSLMSRTENTGELFF
-,TRBJ1-5,TRBD1,TRBV15,TGTGCCACCAGCAGCCCCCAGGGGGCCCCCCAGCATTTT,CATSSPQGAPQHF
-,TRBJ2-1,TRBD2,TRBV7-8,TGTGCCAGCAGCTCTTACGTTGCGGGGGGGGACAATGAGCAGTTCTTC,CASSSYVAGGDNEQFF
-,TRBJ2-7,-,TRBV4-1,TGCGCCAGCAGCCAAGATCCCGCAGGGGACCCCTACGAGCAGTACTTC,CASSQDPAGDPYEQYF
-,TRBJ2-5,TRBD2,TRBV4-1,TGCGCCAGCAGCCGACTGACTAGCGGAACAGAGACCCAGTACTTC,CASSRLTSGTETQYF
-,TRBJ2-7,TRBD2,TRBV27,TGTGCCAGCAGTTTTCGAGCAACCACCGGGACTAGCGTTTACGAGCAGTACTTC,CASSFRATTGTSVYEQYF
once,TRBJ2-1,-,TRBV27,TGTGCCAGCAGTTTGGCTAGCGGACAGTACAATGAGCAGTTCTTC,CASSLASGQYNEQFF
few,TRBJ1-2,-,TRBV28,TGTGCCAGCAGTTCCTCCTATGGCTACACCTTC,CASSSSYGYTF
-,TRBJ2-5,-,TRBV2,TGTGCCAGCAGCCCGGAATTTGACAGACGAGAGACCCAGTACTTC,CASSPEFDRRETQYF
once,TRBJ2-1,-,TRBV7-8,TGTGCCAGCAGCTTGGGCACTGGCTCCTACAATGAGCAGTTCTTC,CASSLGTGSYNEQFF
-,TRBJ2-1,-,TRBV28,TGTGCCAGCAGACCCCTGCAGGGGAACCACAATGAGCAGTTCTTC,CASRPLQGNHNEQFF
few,TRBJ1-5,TRBD1,TRBV5-3,TGTGCCAGAAGCTTGGGACAGGGTAATCAGCCCCAGCATTTT,CARSLGQGNQPQHF
-,TRBJ1-5,TRBD1,TRBV2,TGTGCCAGCTCCCCGGGACAGGGGAATCAGCCCCAGCATTTT,CASSPGQGNQPQHF
-,TRBJ1-6,-,TRBV4-1,TGCGCCAGCAGCCAAGAGGCGGGGTTTGGGTCACCCCTCCACTTT,CASSQEAGFGSPLHF
-,TRBJ2-2,TRBD1,TRBV6-5,TGTGCCAGCAGCTATACGACAGGGCTCCCCGGGGAGCTGTTTTTT,CASSYTTGLPGELFF
-,TRBJ1-2,TRBD1,TRBV10-3,TGTGCCATCAGTGAGCCTGGACAGGCCTATGGCTACACCTTC,CAISEPGQAYGYTF
few,TRBJ1-5,-,TRBV10-3,TGTGCCATCAGTGAGGAGGGTAGCAATCAGCCCCAGCATTTT,CAISEEGSNQPQHF
-,TRBJ2-5,TRBD2,TRBV28,TGTGCCAGCAGTTTCGGGACTAGTAGGTCGGAGACCCAGTACTTC,CASSFGTSRSETQYF
-,TRBJ2-3,TRBD2,TRBV2,TGTGCCAGCAGTGAAAACGCGGGGGGCTATGGAGATACGCAGTATTTT,CASSENAGGYGDTQYF
-,TRBJ2-7,-,TRBV7-9,TGTGCCAGCAGCTATCCGGGACATCTCGAGCAGTACTTC,CASSYPGHLEQYF
-,TRBJ2-7,-,TRBV7-6,TGTGCCAGCAGCTTGGTCCCCGGGACTTTAGGATACGAGCAGTACTTC,CASSLVPGTLGYEQYF
-,TRBJ2-7,TRBD2,TRBV27,TGTGCCAGCAGCTTTACTAGCGGTGGGGTAAGGGAGCAGTACTTC,CASSFTSGGVREQYF
once,TRBJ2-1,TRBD2,TRBV9,TGTGCCAGCAGCGTAGGGGGTCTAGCGGGCTTCCATGAGCAGTTCTTC,CASSVGGLAGFHEQFF
once,TRBJ2-1,-,TRBV28,TGTGCCAGCAGCCTCCGGGACTTGGCCCTCCATGAGCAGTTCTTC,CASSLRDLALHEQFF
-,TRBJ2-1,TRBD2,TRBV28,TGTGTCACGAGAAGGGGTCCGGCTAGCGGGGGGTACAATGAGCAGTTCTTC,CVTRRGPASGGYNEQFF
-,TRBJ1-1,-,TRBV2,TGTGCCAGCAGTGAAGGTCCAGGGCTCACTGAAGCTTTCTTT,CASSEGPGLTEAFF
once,TRBJ2-7,-,TRBV2,TGTGCCAGCATCCCAAGGGGTAGCGGCTCCTACGAGCAGTACTTC,CASIPRGSGSYEQYF
once,TRBJ2-7,-,TRBV14,TGTGCCAGCAGCCCCCCGGAGAGGTCCTACGAGCAGTACTTC,CASSPPERSYEQYF
-,TRBJ1-2,-,TRBV5-1,TGCGCCAGCAGCTTGGTGGCCAGGCGCCAGGGTGACTATGGCTACACCTTC,CASSLVARRQGDYGYTF
-,TRBJ2-6,-,TRBV11-1,TGTGCCAGCAGCTTGCGGTCGGGGAACGTCCTGACTTTC,CASSLRSGNVLTF
-,TRBJ2-7,TRBD1,TRBV28,TGTGCCAGCACCGGGGACAGGGCCTACTACGAGCAGTACTTC,CASTGDRAYYEQYF
-,TRBJ2-1,TRBD1,TRBV6-1,TGTGCCAGCAGTGAACAGGGGACAGGGGGATACAATGAGCAGTTCTTC,CASSEQGTGGYNEQFF
-,TRBJ1-3,-,TRBV7-9,TGTGCCAGCAGCTTATTTGTCGGGTCCTCTGGAAACACCATATATTTT,CASSLFVGSSGNTIYF
-,TRBJ2-7,TRBD2,TRBV28,TGTGCCAGCAGTAATAGACTAGCGACCTACGAGCAGTACTTC,CASSNRLATYEQYF
-,TRBJ2-1,-,TRBV5-1,TGCGCCAGCAGCTTGGTGGGGACAGCGGGCAATGAGCAGTTCTTC,CASSLVGTAGNEQFF
-,TRBJ1-1,TRBD1,TRBV10-2,TGCGCCAGCGCCACAGGGGGCACTGAAGCTTTCTTT,CASATGGTEAFF
-,TRBJ2-3,-,TRBV27,TGTGCCATCTCAGATCCGGGGACAGATACGCAGTATTTT,CAISDPGTDTQYF
-,TRBJ1-4,TRBD1,TRBV4-2,TGTGCCAGCAGCCAGGAGACAGGGGGTGCGGAAAAACTGTTTTTT,CASSQETGGAEKLFF
-,TRBJ2-1,-,TRBV6-5,TGTGCCAGCAGTTACTCGAGGCGGCCCAAGTGGGATGAGCAGTTCTTC,CASSYSRRPKWDEQFF
-,TRBJ1-2,-,TRBV5-6,TGTGCCAGCAGCACGGGGGTATATGGCTACACCTTC,CASSTGVYGYTF
once,TRBJ2-7,TRBD1,TRBV5-1,TGCGCCAGCAGCCCCGGGACAGGTACCTACGAGCAGTACTTC,CASSPGTGTYEQYF
-,TRBJ1-5,-,TRBV6-1,TGTGCCAGCAGTGATTCCCCTCGGAGCAATCAGCCCCAGCATTTT,CASSDSPRSNQPQHF
-,TRBJ1-4,-,TRBV23-1,TGCGCCAGCAGTCAAACAGGAAGGGATGAAAAACTGTTTTTT,CASSQTGRDEKLFF
-,TRBJ1-4,-,TRBV19,TGTGCCAGTAGGGATGGGAGTGAAAAACTGTTTTTT,CASRDGSEKLFF
-,TRBJ2-3,TRBD2,TRBV18,TGTGCCAGCTCACCTACCGCCAGCGGGGGTGATACGCAGTATTTT,CASSPTASGGDTQYF
-,TRBJ2-7,-,TRBV7-6,TGTGCCAGCAGCCCCCGGGGGGCGTACTCCTACGAGCAGTACTTC,CASSPRGAYSYEQYF
few,TRBJ1-4,TRBD1,TRBV7-9,TGTGCCAGCAGCCCCGACAGGGTGCCGAGAAGACTGTTTTTT,CASSPDRVPRRLFF
-,TRBJ2-5,-,TRBV5-1,TGCGCCAGCAGTCATCAAGAGACCCAGTACTTC,CASSHQETQYF
-,TRBJ2-6,-,TRBV7-8,TGTGCCAGCAGCTTATCCGGCGACTACGTCTCTGGGGCCAACGTCCTGACTTTC,CASSLSGDYVSGANVLTF
-,TRBJ2-7,TRBD1,TRBV4-1,TGCGCCAGCAGCCAGGTACAGGGGGCGGAAAACGAGCAGTACTTC,CASSQVQGAENEQYF